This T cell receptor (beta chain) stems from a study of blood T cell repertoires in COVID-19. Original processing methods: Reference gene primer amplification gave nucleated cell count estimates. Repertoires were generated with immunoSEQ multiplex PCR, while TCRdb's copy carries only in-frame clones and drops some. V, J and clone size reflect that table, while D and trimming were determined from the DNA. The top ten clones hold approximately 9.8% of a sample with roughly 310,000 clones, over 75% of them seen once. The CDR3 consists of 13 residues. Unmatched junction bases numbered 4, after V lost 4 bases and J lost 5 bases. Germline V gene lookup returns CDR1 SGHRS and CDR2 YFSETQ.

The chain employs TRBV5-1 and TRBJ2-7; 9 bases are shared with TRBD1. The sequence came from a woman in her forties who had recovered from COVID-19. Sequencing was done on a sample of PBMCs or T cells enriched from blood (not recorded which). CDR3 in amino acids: CASSTDRGNEQYF. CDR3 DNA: TGCGCCAGCAGCACGGACAGGGGCAACGAGCAGTACTTC.